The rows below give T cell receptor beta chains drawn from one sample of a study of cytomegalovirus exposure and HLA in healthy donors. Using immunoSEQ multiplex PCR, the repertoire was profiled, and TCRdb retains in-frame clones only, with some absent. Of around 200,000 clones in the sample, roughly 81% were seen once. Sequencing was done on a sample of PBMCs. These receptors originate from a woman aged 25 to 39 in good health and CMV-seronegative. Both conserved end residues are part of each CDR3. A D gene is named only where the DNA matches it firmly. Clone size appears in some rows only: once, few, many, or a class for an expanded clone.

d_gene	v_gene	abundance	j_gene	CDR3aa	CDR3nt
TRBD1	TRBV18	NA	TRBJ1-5	CASSGQGRNQPQHF	TGTGCCAGCTCCGGACAGGGTCGCAATCAGCCCCAGCATTTT
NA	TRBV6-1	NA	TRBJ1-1	CASSEVTGSTEAFF	TGTGCCAGCAGTGAAGTAACAGGGAGCACTGAAGCTTTCTTT
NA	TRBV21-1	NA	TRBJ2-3	CASSRAGTGGTDTQYF	TGTGCCAGCAGCAGGGCCGGGACAGGGGGCACAGATACGCAGTATTTT
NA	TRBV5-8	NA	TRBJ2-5	CASSLVTEYQETQYF	TGTGCCAGCAGCTTGGTGACGGAGTACCAAGAGACCCAGTACTTC
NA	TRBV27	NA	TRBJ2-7	CASTRYNYEQYF	TGTGCCAGCACCCGATACAACTACGAGCAGTACTTC
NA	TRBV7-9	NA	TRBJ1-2	CASSPSQGGYGYTF	TGTGCCAGCAGCCCATCCCAGGGTGGCTATGGCTACACCTTC
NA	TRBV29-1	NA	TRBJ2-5	CSGLTGREAQYF	TGCAGCGGGCTCACAGGGAGAGAGGCCCAGTACTTC
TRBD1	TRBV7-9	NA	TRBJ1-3	CASSLGTGRARNTIYF	TGTGCCAGCAGCTTAGGGACAGGGAGGGCGAGAAACACCATATATTTT
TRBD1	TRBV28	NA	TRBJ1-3	CASSAPGTASGNTIYF	TGTGCCAGCAGTGCCCCTGGGACAGCCTCTGGAAACACCATATATTTT
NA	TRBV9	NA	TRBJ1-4	CASSGGPNEKLFF	TGTGCCAGCAGCGGGGGCCCTAATGAAAAACTGTTTTTT
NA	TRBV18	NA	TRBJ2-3	CASSAAVDTQYF	TGTGCCAGCTCAGCAGCGGTGGATACGCAGTATTTT
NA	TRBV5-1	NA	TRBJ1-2	CASSTDSYGYTF	TGCGCCAGCAGCACCGACAGCTATGGCTACACCTTC
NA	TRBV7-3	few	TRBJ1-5	CLWIEGVTQPQHF	TGTTTGTGGATTGAGGGGGTTACTCAGCCCCAGCATTTT